Reported below is one T cell receptor beta chain. The CDR3 spans 15 residues. The germline V gene encodes CDR1 SGHKS and CDR2 YYEKEE (reference sequence). The V and J ends lost 2 bases and 1 base respectively, with 12 bases between them. The data belong to a study of shared T cell receptors in the human thymus. Assay used: immunoSEQ multiplex PCR; TCRdb lists only in-frame clones, some missing. The repertoire holds roughly 710,000 clones, approximately 83% seen once, with approximately 0.01% in the top ten. In addition, the sample was reused for a study of human thymus T cells. That source adds: Donation came from healthy Finnish infants having corrective surgery for congenital heart defects. Thymic material originated from resections removed in the course of corrective heart surgery. Repertoires from thymus and blood appeared to show biased V and J gene usage. There were highly overlapping thymic repertoires among unrelated individuals, as related research reported.

Material for sequencing was thymocytes. This TCR came from a girl less than two years old with a congenital heart defect. J is TRBJ1-1 and V is TRBV5-5; a possible D gene is TRBD1 (5 bases). In DNA, the CDR3 is TGTGCCAGCAGCTTCCATAGCGGACAGAACACTGAAGCTTTCTTT. Amino acid sequence: CASSFHSGQNTEAFF. The complete variable domain, with remaining parts taken from reference TRBV5-5 and TRBJ1-1, reads DAGVTQSPTHLIKTRGQQVTLRCSPISGHKSVSWYQQVLGQGPQFIFQYYEKEERGRGNFPDRFSARQFPNYSSELNVNALLLGDSALYLCASSFHSGQNTEAFFGQGTRLTVV.